Below are 29 T cell receptor beta chains sequenced from a single sample in a study of Ad26.COV2.S vaccination and SARS-CoV-2 variants. The method was immunoSEQ multiplex PCR; TCRdb's version includes in-frame clones alone and lacks a portion of them. The repertoire holds around 94,000 clones, with roughly 75% as singletons. The input for sequencing was peripheral blood, taken after recovery from COVID-19. These receptors all come from a human donor who had recovered from COVID-19.

The rearrangement uses TRBV6-5 and TRBJ1-2, with D unclear. Trimming pared 4 bases from V and 3 bases from J, leaving 6 bases between. CDR3 size: 12 residues. Germline V gives CDR1 MNHEY, CDR2 SVGAGI. The CDR3 region has the DNA TGTGCCAGCAGTTTAGGAGACTATGGCTACACCTTC. Its protein product is CASSLGDYGYTF.

The chain carries TRBV12-3 or TRBV12-4 and TRBJ2-2; D gene uncertain. Trimming pared 7 bases from V and 8 bases from J, leaving 8 bases between. The CDR3 loop spans 11 amino acids. The chain's CDR3 is CASNMGGELFF. The CDR3 DNA reads as TGTGCCAGCAACATGGGGGGGGAGCTGTTTTTT.

V usage is TRBV5-1 and J usage is TRBJ2-4; D uncertain. The CDR3 sequence is 17 residues long. Germline CDR1 and CDR2: SGHRS and YFSETQ. The ends were cut back, 4 bases at V and 0 bases at J, with 17 bases in the middle. This CDR3 is CASSNPDGFLAKNIQYF. CDR3 DNA: TGCGCCAGCAGCAACCCGGACGGGTTTTTAGCCAAAAACATTCAGTACTTC. Complete variable domain (other parts from reference TRBV5-1 and TRBJ2-4): KAGVTQTPRYLIKTRGQQVTLSCSPISGHRSVSWYQQTPGQGLQFLFEYFSETQRNKGNFPGRFSGRQFSNSRSEMNVSTLELGDSALYLCASSNPDGFLAKNIQYFGAGTRLSVL.

This clone was seen many times. The chain combines TRBV4-2 with TRBJ1-2; D is perhaps TRBD1 (6 bases). Germline V gene lookup returns CDR1 LGHNA and CDR2 YNFKEQ. Deletions cut 1 base from V and 5 bases from J, with 14 bases between. This CDR3 comprises 15 residues. This chain's CDR3 is CASSQVSGHQYGYTF. In DNA form, the CDR3 reads TGTGCCAGCAGCCAAGTTTCGGGACACCAATATGGCTACACCTTC.

The rearrangement joins TRBV30 to TRBJ1-5, with TRBD1 matching over 7 bases. The CDR3 covers 15 residues. Germline values: CDR1 GTSNPN, CDR2 SVGIG (reference sequence). V was pared by 0 bases and J by 3 bases, with 5 bases of the junction left unmatched. The CDR3 region is CAWSVQGVNNQPQHF. The CDR3, as DNA: TGTGCCTGGAGTGTTCAGGGGGTAAACAATCAGCCCCAGCATTTT.

This clone occurred a few times. V and J are TRBV5-4 and TRBJ2-3; no clear D gene. CDR1 SGHNT and CDR2 YYREEE come from the germline V gene (reference sequence). The CDR3 extends over 13 amino acids. The V end was cut by 2 bases, the J end by 2 bases, with 6 bases between. In DNA form, the CDR3 reads TGTGCCAGCAGCTTAGCGCCCACAGATACGCAGTATTTT. Translation gives CASSLAPTDTQYF.

This chain connects TRBV5-1 to TRBJ2-1; 7 bases align to TRBD1. The ends lost 1 base at V and 7 bases at J; junction bases unmatched: 8. This CDR3 has 15 amino acids. From germline, CDR1 is SGHRS and CDR2 YFSETQ. In DNA, the CDR3 is TGCGCCAGCAGCTTGTTACAGGGGAGATTGAATGAGCAGTTCTTC. Its translation: CASSLLQGRLNEQFF.

The chain is built from TRBV18 and TRBJ1-6; D remains unclear. V gave up 1 base and J gave up 5 bases, with 9 bases separating them. The CDR3 is 15 residues long. Germline assignment: CDR1 KGHSH and CDR2 LQKENI. The CDR3 spells CASSPRPSDNSPLHF. The CDR3 nucleotides are TGTGCCAGCTCACCACGGCCGTCCGATAATTCACCCCTCCACTTT.

This chain joins TRBV3-1 (or the pseudogene TRBV3-2) and TRBJ2-5; D is ambiguous. V lost 2 bases and J 5 bases, leaving 9 bases between the germline ends. The CDR3 spans 13 residues. Germline values: CDR1 LGHDT, CDR2 YNNKEL (reference sequence). The CDR3 sequence: CASSQQMRETQYF. In DNA form, the CDR3 reads TGTGCCAGCAGCCAACAAATGAGGGAGACCCAGTACTTC.

V usage is TRBV5-6 and J usage is TRBJ2-7; TRBD1 matches 9 bases. V lost 0 bases and J lost 3; bases outside the gene matches: 7. Per the germline V gene, CDR1 is SGHDT and CDR2 is YYEEEE. The CDR3 sequence is 16 residues long. CDR3 amino acids: CASSLAAGTGSYEQYF. The CDR3 bases are TGTGCCAGCAGCTTGGCCGCCGGGACAGGGAGCTACGAGCAGTACTTC.

The chain has TRBV3-1 (or the pseudogene TRBV3-2) and TRBJ2-3, with a tentative D call TRBD2 (6 bases). V dropped 4 bases and J dropped 11 bases, with 22 bases sitting between them. Germline V gene data show CDR1 as LGHDT and CDR2 as YNNKEL (reference sequence). The CDR3 loop spans 15 amino acids. The CDR3 region is CASSRRTTLNSKQYF. The CDR3 coding sequence is TGTGCCAGCAGCCGAAGGACTACCCTCAATAGTAAGCAGTATTTT.

The CDR3 coding sequence is TGTGCCAGCAGTCTAAGCAGGGCAGTAGGCACTGAAGCTTTCTTT. Protein: CASSLSRAVGTEAFF. The chain has TRBV2 and TRBJ1-1; a possible D gene is TRBD1 (5 bases). This CDR3 region has 15 residues. Between the trimmed V and J ends, which lost 5 bases and 4 bases, there was a span of 17 bases. CDR1 and CDR2 from the germline V gene are SNHLY and FYNNEI.

This clone was recorded a few times. V and J are TRBV3-1 (or the pseudogene TRBV3-2) and TRBJ2-5; D may be TRBD1 (6 bases). V lost 6 bases and J 0 bases, leaving 23 bases between the germline ends. The V gene's germline CDR1 is LGHDT and CDR2 YNNKEL (reference sequence). The CDR3 runs 18 residues. CDR3: CASSQLTSLWDNQETQYF. The CDR3 bases are TGTGCCAGCAGTCAACTGACAAGCTTATGGGACAACCAAGAGACCCAGTACTTC.

The rearrangement links TRBV28 to TRBJ2-5; a possible D gene is TRBD1 (6 bases). CDR3 size: 17 residues. Germline V gene sequence: CDR1 MDHEN, CDR2 SYDVKM. V lost 2 bases and J 5 bases, leaving 21 bases between the germline ends. CDR3 sequence: CASSLNRPGHHRETQYF. CDR3 sequence (DNA): TGTGCCAGCAGTTTAAACCGACCGGGACATCATCGGGAGACCCAGTACTTC.

V gene TRBV6-4 combines with J gene TRBJ2-1, with no clear D. V lost 3 bases and J 9 bases, leaving 12 bases between the germline ends. The V gene's germline CDR1 is MRHNA and CDR2 SNTAGT. The CDR3 has 13 amino acids. This CDR3 is CASSETVDSEQFF. The DNA of the CDR3 is TGTGCCAGCAGTGAGACGGTGGATAGTGAGCAGTTCTTC.

This chain joins TRBV5-1 and TRBJ2-2; either TRBD1 or TRBD2 may supply D (5 bases each). The V gene lost 0 bases and the J gene lost 2 bases, with 11 bases spanning the gap. Germline CDR1 SGHRS, CDR2 YFSETQ. CDR3 length: 16 amino acids. The CDR3 sequence: CASSLAGRGNTGELFF. The DNA for the CDR3 is TGCGCCAGCAGCTTGGCGGGACGGGGAAACACCGGGGAGCTGTTTTTT.

This sequence joins TRBV9 and TRBJ2-3; TRBD2 agrees at 13 bases. The V gene end was trimmed by 4 bases and the J gene end by 6 bases; junction bases not matched to a gene: 8. Germline V gene sequence: CDR1 SGDLS, CDR2 YYNGEE. CDR3 length equals 16 residues. CDR3 nucleotides: TGTGCCAGCAGCCCCCCGGGACTAGCGGGGCAGGATACGCAGTATTTT. Its translation: CASSPPGLAGQDTQYF.

The CDR3 is CASSGASSEQFF. The CDR3 nucleotides read TGTGCCAGCAGTGGTGCTAGCTCTGAGCAGTTCTTC. V gene TRBV2 combines with J gene TRBJ2-1, with D possibly TRBD2 on 5 matching bases. V was clipped by 4 bases and J by 9 bases, with 10 bases between them. CDR3 size: 12 residues. Germline CDR1 SNHLY, CDR2 FYNNEI.

The V call is TRBV3-1 (or the pseudogene TRBV3-2), the J call TRBJ1-2; possibly TRBD1 for D (5 bases). This CDR3 has 14 amino acids. Germline V gene lookup returns CDR1 LGHDT and CDR2 YNNKEL (reference sequence). V gave up 0 bases and J gave up 4 bases, with 9 bases separating them. CDR3 protein: CASSQDAGGYGYTF. For the CDR3, the DNA is TGTGCCAGCAGCCAAGATGCCGGGGGCTATGGCTACACCTTC.

V gene TRBV6-5 combines with J gene TRBJ1-6, with 10 bases lining up with TRBD1. The V gene's germline CDR1 is MNHEY and CDR2 SVGAGI. J was trimmed by 9 bases and V by 5 bases; bases with no gene match: 7. This CDR3 spans 15 amino acids. CDR3 DNA sequence: TGTGCCAGCAGTATCGGGACAGGGGAGAGTTCACCCCTCCACTTT. This codes for CASSIGTGESSPLHF.

This clone was recorded at least ten times. This sequence joins TRBV9 and TRBJ1-2; TRBD1 might be the D (6 bases). Germline CDR1 reads SGDLS; CDR2 reads YYNGEE. This CDR3 spans 15 amino acids. V was pared by 0 bases and J by 1 base, with 10 bases between. CDR3 DNA: TGTGCCAGCAGCGTAGGTGGACAGAGTAACTATGGCTACACCTTC. Its protein product is CASSVGGQSNYGYTF.

J is TRBJ1-6 and V is TRBV5-1; tentatively, D is TRBD1 (6 bases). The CDR3 length is 16 residues. CDR1 and CDR2 (germline): SGHRS, YFSETQ. V lost 1 base and J 7 bases, leaving 15 bases between the germline ends. The DNA for the CDR3 is TGCGCCAGCAGCTTGACCACCGGGACACCGAATTCACCCCTCCACTTT. This gives the protein CASSLTTGTPNSPLHF.

The chain recombines TRBV20-1 with TRBJ2-2; D remains ambiguous. The CDR3 consists of 12 residues. The germline V and J ends were trimmed by 3 bases and 4 bases, with 6 bases remaining between them. Germline CDR1 reads DFQATT; CDR2 reads SNEGSKA (reference sequence). The DNA of the CDR3 is TGCAGTGCTAGTACAGCCACCGGGGAGCTGTTTTTT. Amino acid sequence: CSASTATGELFF.

V gene TRBV30 combines with J gene TRBJ2-2, with 8 bases matching TRBD1. CDR1 is GTSNPN, CDR2 SVGIG, per germline (reference sequence). V shed 4 bases and J 7 bases; nucleotides not matched to a gene: 5. The CDR3 contains 13 residues. CDR3 in DNA: TGTGCCTGGATTCCAGGGGGCCTCGGGGAGCTGTTTTTT. Its protein product is CAWIPGGLGELFF.

The rearrangement links TRBV2 to TRBJ1-4; 11 bases agree with TRBD1. Germline V gene data show CDR1 as SNHLY and CDR2 as FYNNEI. Trimming at V came to 3 bases and at J to 7 bases, leaving 4 bases not matched to a gene. The CDR3 consists of 15 residues. CDR3: CASSDFGQGAEKLFF. Written as DNA, the CDR3 is TGTGCCAGCAGTGATTTTGGACAGGGGGCTGAAAAACTGTTTTTT.

This CDR3 reads CATCSGQGGTDTQYF. The CDR3 DNA follows: TGTGCCACGTGCTCGGGACAGGGCGGCACAGATACGCAGTATTTT. The V gene is TRBV10-3, the J gene TRBJ2-3; 9 positions agree with TRBD1. J gave up 1 base and V 10 bases, and 9 bases lay outside the gene matches. Germline CDR1 ENHRY, CDR2 SYGVKD. The CDR3 consists of 15 residues.

The chain carries TRBV28 and TRBJ2-1; the match to TRBD1 covers 8 bases. V was pared by 2 bases and J by 7 bases, with 16 bases of the junction left unmatched. The CDR3 totals 18 residues. In germline, CDR1 is MDHEN, CDR2 SYDVKM. CDR3 coding DNA: TGTGCCAGCAGTTTAACGTCTCAGGGGGCCGACCTTCGAAATGAGCAGTTCTTC. Its translation is CASSLTSQGADLRNEQFF.

This clone was found a few times. CDR3 sequence reads: CATRDGTTGELFF. The CDR3 DNA sequence: TGTGCCACGAGGGACGGGACGACCGGGGAGCTGTTTTTT. The V gene is TRBV24-1, the J gene TRBJ2-2, with D perhaps matching TRBD1 or TRBD2 (5 bases each). Germline V gene data show CDR1 as KGHDR and CDR2 as SFDVKD. The V and J ends lost 10 bases and 5 bases respectively, with 13 bases between them. There are 13 residues in the CDR3.

This rearrangement joins TRBV27 to TRBJ2-7, with 12 bases lining up with TRBD1. The CDR3 is 16 amino acids. The trim removed 2 bases at V and 4 bases at J, leaving 6 bases unmatched. The germline gives CDR1 MNHEY, CDR2 SMNVEV (reference sequence). The CDR3 DNA reads as TGTGCCAGCAGTTTAAGGGGACAGGGGGCGCGGTACGAGCAGTACTTC. Amino acid sequence: CASSLRGQGARYEQYF.